Each of the 22 T cell receptor beta chains below was sequenced from the same sample in a study of cytomegalovirus exposure and HLA in healthy donors (dated by TCRdb to about 2017). Library creation used the immunoSEQ multiplex PCR assay. The source is immuneACCESS, and TCRdb retained only in-frame sequences with V and J called. Part of the clones is not carried over; for the studies checked, unresolved V genes explain less than half of this, and the remainder is unexplained. Counted in this sample were 130,000 to 150,000 clones; 85% to 90% of them appeared once. The ten largest clones take up 6.2% of the sample. The sample comprised PBMCs. These receptors all come from a woman aged 25 to 39 in good health and CMV-seropositive.

This clone occurred once. CDR3 bases: TGTGCCAGCAGTCAAGCCGGGACTAGCGCTAACAATGAGCAGTTCTTC. Its translation: CASSQAGTSANNEQFF. V and J are TRBV27 and TRBJ2-1; 10 bases fit TRBD2. CDR1 is MNHEY, CDR2 SMNVEV, per germline (reference sequence). CDR3 length equals 16 residues. With 5 bases clipped from V and 5 bases from J, the junction kept 9 bases outside the gene matches.

This clone has just one count. The chain links TRBV11-2 to TRBJ1-1, with D perhaps TRBD1 (6 bases). V was cut by 1 base and J by 1 base, with 19 bases left in between. Germline CDR1 SGHAT, CDR2 FQNNGV. The length of the CDR3 is 18 residues. CDR3 nucleotides: TGTGCCAGCAGCTTAGTTCGAAGGAATAACAGGGAGAACACTGAAGCTTTCTTT. As protein: CASSLVRRNNRENTEAFF.

The CDR3 DNA follows: TGTGCCAGCACCAAACCCCCAGGGGGGCGCTCCTACGAGCAGTACTTC. Its translation: CASTKPPGGRSYEQYF. This chain joins TRBV28 and TRBJ2-7; tentatively, D is TRBD1 (7 bases). Germline loops: CDR1 MDHEN, CDR2 SYDVKM. The CDR3 is made up of 16 amino acids. The germline V and J ends were trimmed by 7 bases and 0 bases, with 19 bases remaining between them.

The chain employs TRBV11-2 and TRBJ2-5; the D is unclear. The CDR3 contains 14 residues. Germline V CDR1 and CDR2: SGHAT, FQNNGV. Trimming removed 5 bases at V and 3 bases at J, with 13 bases between. This chain's CDR3 is CASSPTTRKETQYF. DNA for the CDR3: TGTGCCAGCAGCCCAACCACGCGGAAAGAGACCCAGTACTTC. The entire variable domain, with the rest obtained from reference TRBV11-2 and TRBJ2-5, is as follows: EAGVAQSPRYKIIEKRQSVAFWCNPISGHATLYWYQQILGQGPKLLIQFQNNGVVDDSQLPKDRFSAERLKGVDSTLKIQPAKLEDSAVYLCASSPTTRKETQYFGPGTRLLVL.

V is TRBV27 and J is TRBJ2-3; 10 bases fit TRBD2. CDR1 and CDR2 (germline): MNHEY, SMNVEV (reference sequence). The V and J ends lost 9 bases and 2 bases, in that order; junction bases with no gene match: 8. The CDR3 extends over 15 amino acids. CDR3 protein: CASRRAGGITDTQYF. The CDR3 nucleotides read TGTGCCAGTCGACGAGCGGGAGGGATCACAGATACGCAGTATTTT.

V and J are TRBV4-2 and TRBJ1-5; D is uncertain. The CDR3 contains 15 residues. The germline V gene encodes CDR1 LGHNA and CDR2 YNFKEQ. V was shortened by 3 bases and J by 5 bases, with 14 bases between the two germline ends. In DNA form, the CDR3 reads TGTGCCAGCAGCCAGGAGGCCCCCTCGGATCAGCCCCAGCATTTT. Protein product: CASSQEAPSDQPQHF.

Comment on this clone: Mismatch with germline at one junction end may stem from a read error. The gene calls are TRBV6-4 and TRBJ2-7; TRBD1 matches 7 bases. Germline V gene data show CDR1 as MRHNA and CDR2 as SNTAGT. CDR3 length: 11 residues. The CDR3 nucleotides are TGTGCCAGCAGTGACTTACAGGGGAGCAGCTTC. It specifies CASSDLQGSSF.

The chain employs TRBV11-2 and TRBJ2-2; 8 bases are shared with TRBD1. The CDR3 is made up of 16 amino acids. CDR1 is SGHAT, CDR2 FQNNGV, per germline. V trimming: 3 bases; J trimming: 2 bases; junction bases outside the gene matches: 5. In DNA form, the CDR3 reads TGTGCCAGCAGCTTCCTGGACAGGGCTAACACCGGGGAGCTGTTTTTT. Translation gives CASSFLDRANTGELFF.

The chain is built from TRBV4-1 and TRBJ2-7, with D tentatively TRBD1 (6 bases). Germline V CDR1 and CDR2: MGHRA, YSYEKL. The CDR3 runs to 14 residues. V was cut by 3 bases and J by 0 bases, with 9 bases left in between. The CDR3 coding sequence is TGCGCCAGCAGCCATAACAGGGCCTCCTACGAGCAGTACTTC. This codes for CASSHNRASYEQYF.

The chain joins TRBV7-2 to TRBJ1-2; 7 nucleotides line up with TRBD1. The CDR3 length is 14 residues. Looked up from germline, CDR1 is SGHTA and CDR2 is FQGNSA. V lost 5 bases, J lost 7 bases, and 10 bases stayed unmatched. The chain's CDR3 is CASSVRTGLLGYTF. For the CDR3, the DNA is TGTGCCAGCAGCGTAAGGACAGGACTGCTTGGCTACACCTTC.

CDR3 sequence: CAISESGTGESPLHF. The CDR3 DNA reads TGTGCCATCAGTGAGAGCGGGACAGGGGAGTCACCCCTCCACTTT. The genes are TRBV10-3 and TRBJ1-6; TRBD1 matches 10 bases. Germline V gene sequence: CDR1 ENHRY, CDR2 SYGVKD. Losses at the gene ends were 2 bases for V and 10 bases for J; bases not matched to a gene: 5. CDR3 length: 15 amino acids.

The chain carries TRBV4-1 and TRBJ2-7, with TRBD1 identical over 8 bases. The CDR3 covers 14 residues. Germline CDR1 is MGHRA and CDR2 is YSYEKL. With V trimmed by 3 bases and J by 1 base, 2 bases remained unmatched. CDR3 region: CASSQGQVSYEQYF. The CDR3 coding sequence is TGCGCCAGCAGCCAGGGACAGGTGTCCTACGAGCAGTACTTC.

This sequence joins TRBV5-4 and TRBJ1-2; D remains ambiguous. V lost 2 bases to trimming and J lost 2 bases, with 19 bases between them. The CDR3 loop spans 17 amino acids. Germline lookup yields CDR1 SGHNT and CDR2 YYREEE (reference sequence). CDR3 region: CASSFINWGGPNYGYTF. CDR3 sequence (DNA): TGTGCCAGCAGCTTTATTAATTGGGGAGGGCCGAACTATGGCTACACCTTC.

The chain combines TRBV10-3 with TRBJ1-6, with D maybe TRBD1 (5 bases). V lost 5 bases to trimming and J lost 13 bases, with 12 bases between them. The CDR3 consists of 12 residues. CDR1 ENHRY and CDR2 SYGVKD come from the germline V gene. The CDR3, as DNA: TGTGCCATCAGTCAGGGAAAAACTCCCCTCCACTTT. It translates to CAISQGKTPLHF.

The chain combines TRBV5-1 with TRBJ2-2; TRBD2 agrees at 16 bases. Germline CDR1 reads SGHRS; CDR2 reads YFSETQ. V trimming: 5 bases; J trimming: 5 bases; junction bases outside the gene matches: 12. This CDR3 has 19 residues. The CDR3 is CASSPIGTSGRARTGELFF. The CDR3 coding sequence is TGCGCCAGCAGTCCAATTGGGACTAGCGGGAGGGCCCGGACCGGGGAGCTGTTTTTT.

The chain carries TRBV28 and TRBJ2-7; TRBD1 aligns across 12 bases. With V trimmed by 4 bases and J by 6 bases, 10 bases remained unmatched. The CDR3 is made up of 16 amino acids. Looked up from germline, CDR1 is MDHEN and CDR2 is SYDVKM. The chain's CDR3 is CASSSSPGTGGSEQYF. The CDR3 coding sequence is TGTGCCAGCAGTTCCTCCCCCGGGACAGGGGGCTCCGAGCAGTACTTC.

The V gene is TRBV2, the J gene TRBJ2-3, with D tentatively TRBD1 (6 bases). Germline V lookup: CDR1 SNHLY, CDR2 FYNNEI. V lost 11 bases, J lost 0 bases, and 15 bases lay in between. This CDR3 is built from 14 residues. CDR3 sequence reads: CAVNRDISTDTQYF. CDR3 coding DNA: TGTGCCGTAAACAGGGATATTAGCACAGATACGCAGTATTTT.

CDR3 residues: CTGTFLSQANTEAFF. The DNA for the CDR3 is TGCACCGGGACTTTTTTATCTCAGGCGAACACTGAAGCTTTCTTT. The chain is built from TRBV29-1 and TRBJ1-1; weak D call: TRBD1 (5 bases). The CDR3 sequence is 15 residues long. Germline V gene sequence: CDR1 SQVTM, CDR2 ANQGSEA.

This clone appeared a single time. V and J are TRBV7-2 and TRBJ2-5, with 8 nucleotides matching TRBD1. V lost 5 bases and J lost 5; bases outside the gene matches: 10. The CDR3 is made up of 15 amino acids. Germline V CDR1 and CDR2: SGHTA, FQGNSA. CDR3 residues: CASSAGPGQAETQYF. CDR3 nucleotides: TGTGCCAGCAGCGCAGGTCCGGGACAGGCGGAGACCCAGTACTTC.

The chain uses TRBV28 and TRBJ1-5, with D maybe TRBD1 (6 bases). The CDR3 sequence is 14 residues long. Germline lookup yields CDR1 MDHEN and CDR2 SYDVKM. V lost 7 bases to trimming and J lost 6 bases, with 16 bases between them. The CDR3: CASTPGGGAQPQHF. The CDR3 nucleotides read TGTGCCAGCACCCCTGGGGGGGGCGCTCAGCCCCAGCATTTT.

The chain combines TRBV29-1 with TRBJ2-7; TRBD1 matches at 11 bases. The CDR3 consists of 14 residues. Germline lookup yields CDR1 SQVTM and CDR2 ANQGSEA. The J segment lost 3 bases and the V segment lost 3 bases, leaving 4 bases of the junction unmatched. The CDR3: CSVETGQGGYEQYF. The CDR3 coding sequence is TGCAGCGTTGAGACGGGACAGGGGGGCTACGAGCAGTACTTC.

The rearrangement uses TRBV7-6 and TRBJ1-1, with D perhaps matching TRBD1 (5 bases). This CDR3 comprises 16 residues. Germline CDR1 reads SGHVS; CDR2 reads FNYEAQ. With 1 base removed from V and 4 bases from J, the gap between germline ends came to 16 bases. CDR3 DNA: TGTGCCAGCAGCTTAGTGGGGCGGAATTTAGGCACTGAAGCTTTCTTT. This sequence encodes CASSLVGRNLGTEAFF.